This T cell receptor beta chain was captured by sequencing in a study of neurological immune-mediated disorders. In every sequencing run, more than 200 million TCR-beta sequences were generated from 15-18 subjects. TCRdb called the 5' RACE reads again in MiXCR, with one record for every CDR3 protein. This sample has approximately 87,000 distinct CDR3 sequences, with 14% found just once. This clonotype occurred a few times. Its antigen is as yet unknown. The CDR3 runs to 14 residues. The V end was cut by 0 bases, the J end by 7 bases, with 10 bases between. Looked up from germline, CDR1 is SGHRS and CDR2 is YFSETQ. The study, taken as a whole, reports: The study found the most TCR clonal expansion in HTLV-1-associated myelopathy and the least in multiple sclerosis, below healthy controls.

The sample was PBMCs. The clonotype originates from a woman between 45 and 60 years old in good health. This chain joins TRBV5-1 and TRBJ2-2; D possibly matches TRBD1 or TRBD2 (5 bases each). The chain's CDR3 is CASSLVGEIGELFF. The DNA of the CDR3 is TGCGCCAGCAGCTTGGTAGGGGAGATCGGGGAGCTGTTTTTT.